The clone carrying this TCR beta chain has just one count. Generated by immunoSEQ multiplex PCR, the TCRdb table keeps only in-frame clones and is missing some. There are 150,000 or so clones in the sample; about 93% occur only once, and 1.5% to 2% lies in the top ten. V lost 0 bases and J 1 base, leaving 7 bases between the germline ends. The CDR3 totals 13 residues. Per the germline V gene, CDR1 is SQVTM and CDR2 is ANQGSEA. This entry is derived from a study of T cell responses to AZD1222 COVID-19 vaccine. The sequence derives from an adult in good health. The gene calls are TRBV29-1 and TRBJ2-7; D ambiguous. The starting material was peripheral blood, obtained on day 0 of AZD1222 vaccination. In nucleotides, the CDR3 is TGCAGCGTTGAAGAGGGCCGATCCTACGAGCAGTACTTC. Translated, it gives CSVEEGRSYEQYF.